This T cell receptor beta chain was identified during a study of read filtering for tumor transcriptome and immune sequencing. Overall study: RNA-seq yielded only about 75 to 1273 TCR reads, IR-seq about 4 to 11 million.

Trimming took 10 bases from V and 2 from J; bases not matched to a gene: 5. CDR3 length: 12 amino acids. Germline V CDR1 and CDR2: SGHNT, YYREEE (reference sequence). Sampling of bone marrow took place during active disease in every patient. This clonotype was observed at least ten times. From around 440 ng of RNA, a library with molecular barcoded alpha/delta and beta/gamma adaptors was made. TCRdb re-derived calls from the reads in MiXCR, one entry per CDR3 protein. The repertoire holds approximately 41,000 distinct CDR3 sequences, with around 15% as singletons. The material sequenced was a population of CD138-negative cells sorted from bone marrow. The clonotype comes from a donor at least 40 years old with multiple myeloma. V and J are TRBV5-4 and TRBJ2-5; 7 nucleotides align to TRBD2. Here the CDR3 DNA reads TGTGCCGGGGGGACTATTCAAGAGACCCAGTACTTC. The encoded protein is CAGGTIQETQYF.